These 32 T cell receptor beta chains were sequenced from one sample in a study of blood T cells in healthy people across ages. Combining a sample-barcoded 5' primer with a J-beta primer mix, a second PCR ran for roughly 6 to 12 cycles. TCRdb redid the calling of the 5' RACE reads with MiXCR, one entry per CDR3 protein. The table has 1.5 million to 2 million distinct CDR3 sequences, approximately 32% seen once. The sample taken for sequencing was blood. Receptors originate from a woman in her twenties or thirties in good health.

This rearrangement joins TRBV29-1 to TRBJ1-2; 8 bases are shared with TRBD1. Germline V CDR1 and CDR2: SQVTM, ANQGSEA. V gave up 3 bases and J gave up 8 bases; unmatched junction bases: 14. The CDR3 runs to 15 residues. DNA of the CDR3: TGCAGCGTTGATTATCCGTGGGCAGGGGGCAAAGGCTACACCTTC. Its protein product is CSVDYPWAGGKGYTF.

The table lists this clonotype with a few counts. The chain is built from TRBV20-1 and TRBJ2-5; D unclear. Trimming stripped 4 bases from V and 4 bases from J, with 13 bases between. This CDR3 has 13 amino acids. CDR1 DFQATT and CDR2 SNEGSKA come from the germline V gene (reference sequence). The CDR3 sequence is CSATPGLRETQYF. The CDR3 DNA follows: TGCAGTGCTACACCCGGGCTCAGAGAGACCCAGTACTTC.

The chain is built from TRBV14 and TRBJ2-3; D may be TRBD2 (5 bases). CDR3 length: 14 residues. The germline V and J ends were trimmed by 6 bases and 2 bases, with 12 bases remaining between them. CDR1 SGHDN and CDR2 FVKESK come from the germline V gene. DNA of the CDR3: TGTGCCAGCAGTCTAGCCTCGTTCACAGATACGCAGTATTTT. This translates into CASSLASFTDTQYF. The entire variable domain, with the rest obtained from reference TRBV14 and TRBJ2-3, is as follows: EAGVTQFPSHSVIEKGQTVTLRCDPISGHDNLYWYRRVMGKEIKFLLHFVKESKQDESGMPNNRFLAERTGGTYSTLKVQPAELEDSGVYFCASSLASFTDTQYFGPGTRLTVL.

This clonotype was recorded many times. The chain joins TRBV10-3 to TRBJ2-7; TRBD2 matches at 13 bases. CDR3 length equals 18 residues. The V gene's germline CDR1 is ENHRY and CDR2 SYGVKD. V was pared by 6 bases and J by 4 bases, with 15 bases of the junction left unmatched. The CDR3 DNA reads TGTGCCATCAGCCGGGGGACAGGGACTAGCGGGACCGAATACGAGCAGTACTTC. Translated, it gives CAISRGTGTSGTEYEQYF.

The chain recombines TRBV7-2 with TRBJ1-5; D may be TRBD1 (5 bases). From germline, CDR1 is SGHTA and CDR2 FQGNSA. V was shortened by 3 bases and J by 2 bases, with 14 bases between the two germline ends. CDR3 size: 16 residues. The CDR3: CASSLARLGGNQPQHF. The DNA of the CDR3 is TGTGCCAGCAGCTTGGCCAGACTAGGGGGCAATCAGCCCCAGCATTTT.

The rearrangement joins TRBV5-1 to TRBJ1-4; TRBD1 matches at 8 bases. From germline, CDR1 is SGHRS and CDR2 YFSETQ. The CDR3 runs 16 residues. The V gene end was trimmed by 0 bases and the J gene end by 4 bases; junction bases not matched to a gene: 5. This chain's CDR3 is CASSLDGTGYNEKLFF. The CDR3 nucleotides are TGCGCCAGCAGCTTGGATGGGACAGGCTATAATGAAAAACTGTTTTTT.

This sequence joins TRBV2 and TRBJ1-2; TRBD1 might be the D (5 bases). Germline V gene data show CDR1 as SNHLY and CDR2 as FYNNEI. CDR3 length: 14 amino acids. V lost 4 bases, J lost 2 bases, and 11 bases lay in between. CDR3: CASSGGATNYGYTF. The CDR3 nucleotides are TGTGCCAGCAGTGGGGGCGCGACCAACTATGGCTACACCTTC.

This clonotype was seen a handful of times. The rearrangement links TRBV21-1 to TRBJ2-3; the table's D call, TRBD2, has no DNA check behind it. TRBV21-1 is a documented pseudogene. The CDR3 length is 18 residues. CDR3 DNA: TGTGCCAGCAGCAAAGTGTCGTCTAGCGGGGGGGTGTCAGATACGCAGTATTTT. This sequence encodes CASSKVSSSGGVSDTQYF.

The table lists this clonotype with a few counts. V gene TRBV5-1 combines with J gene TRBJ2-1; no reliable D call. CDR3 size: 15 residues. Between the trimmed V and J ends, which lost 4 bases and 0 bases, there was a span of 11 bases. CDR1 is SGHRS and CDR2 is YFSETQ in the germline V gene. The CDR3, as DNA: TGCGCCAGCAGCATCCTTCTCCCCTCCTACAATGAGCAGTTCTTC. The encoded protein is CASSILLPSYNEQFF.

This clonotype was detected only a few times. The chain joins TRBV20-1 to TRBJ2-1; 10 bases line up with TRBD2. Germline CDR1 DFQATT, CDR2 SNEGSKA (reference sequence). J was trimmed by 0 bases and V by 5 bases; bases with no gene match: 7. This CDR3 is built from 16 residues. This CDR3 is CSAPERGGPSYNEQFF. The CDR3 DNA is TGCAGTGCTCCCGAGCGGGGGGGCCCCTCCTACAATGAGCAGTTCTTC.

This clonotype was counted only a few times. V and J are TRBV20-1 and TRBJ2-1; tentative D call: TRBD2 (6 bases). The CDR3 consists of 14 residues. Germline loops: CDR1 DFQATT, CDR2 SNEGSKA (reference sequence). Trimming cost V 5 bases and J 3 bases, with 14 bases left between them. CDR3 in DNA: TGCAGTGCTGGAACTAGCAGAATCTACAATGAGCAGTTCTTC. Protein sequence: CSAGTSRIYNEQFF.

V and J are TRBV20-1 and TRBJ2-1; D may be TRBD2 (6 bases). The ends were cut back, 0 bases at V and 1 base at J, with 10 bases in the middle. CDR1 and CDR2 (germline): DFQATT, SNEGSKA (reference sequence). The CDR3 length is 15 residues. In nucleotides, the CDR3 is TGCAGTGCTAGAGAAGGTGGGGGGTCCTACAATGAGCAGTTCTTC. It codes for CSAREGGGSYNEQFF.

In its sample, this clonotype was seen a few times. The CDR3 is CASNLGGRGNQPQHF. Here the CDR3 DNA reads TGTGCCAGCAACTTAGGGGGCAGGGGAAATCAGCCCCAGCATTTT. The chain is built from TRBV2 and TRBJ1-5; TRBD1 agrees at 7 bases. Germline V gene sequence: CDR1 SNHLY, CDR2 FYNNEI. This CDR3 comprises 15 residues. The ends lost 7 bases at V and 4 bases at J; junction bases unmatched: 10.

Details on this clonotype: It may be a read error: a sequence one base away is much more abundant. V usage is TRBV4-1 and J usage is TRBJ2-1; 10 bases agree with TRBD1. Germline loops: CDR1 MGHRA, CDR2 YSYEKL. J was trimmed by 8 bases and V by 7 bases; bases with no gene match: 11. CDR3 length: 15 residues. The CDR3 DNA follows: TGCGCCAGCATCCTCGGGACAGGGGTACGGTATGAGCAGTTCTTC. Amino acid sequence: CASILGTGVRYEQFF.

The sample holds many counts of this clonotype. The CDR3 DNA is TGTGCCACCAGTTACTCGGGGAATCAGCCCCAGCATTTT. Its translation: CATSYSGNQPQHF. J is TRBJ1-5 and V is TRBV24-1; D call uncertain. CDR1 is KGHDR, CDR2 SFDVKD, per germline. V lost 6 bases to trimming and J lost 4 bases, with 9 bases between them. CDR3 length equals 13 residues.

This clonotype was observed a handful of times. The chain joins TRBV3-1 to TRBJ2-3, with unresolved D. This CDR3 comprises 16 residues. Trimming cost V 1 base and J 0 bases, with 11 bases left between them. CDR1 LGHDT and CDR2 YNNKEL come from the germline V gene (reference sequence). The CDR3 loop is CASSQAVSPSTDTQYF. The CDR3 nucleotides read TGTGCCAGCAGCCAAGCAGTATCCCCTAGCACAGATACGCAGTATTTT.

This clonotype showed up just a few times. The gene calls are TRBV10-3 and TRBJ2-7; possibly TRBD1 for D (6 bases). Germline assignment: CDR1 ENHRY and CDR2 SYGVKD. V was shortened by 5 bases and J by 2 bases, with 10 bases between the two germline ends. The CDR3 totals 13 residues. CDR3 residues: CAISWTVTYEQYF. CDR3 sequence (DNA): TGTGCCATCAGTTGGACAGTTACCTACGAGCAGTACTTC.

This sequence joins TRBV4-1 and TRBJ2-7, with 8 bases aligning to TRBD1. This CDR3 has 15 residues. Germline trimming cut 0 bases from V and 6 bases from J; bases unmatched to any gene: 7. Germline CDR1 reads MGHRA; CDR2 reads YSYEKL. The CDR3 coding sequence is TGCGCCAGCAGCCAAGAGACAGGGGAGGTCGGCGAGCAGTACTTC. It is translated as CASSQETGEVGEQYF.

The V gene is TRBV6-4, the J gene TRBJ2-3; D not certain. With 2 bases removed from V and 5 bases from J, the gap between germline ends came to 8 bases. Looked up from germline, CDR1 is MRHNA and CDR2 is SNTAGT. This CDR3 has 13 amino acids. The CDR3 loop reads CASSDGTRDTQYF. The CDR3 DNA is TGTGCCAGCAGTGACGGAACCAGAGATACGCAGTATTTT.

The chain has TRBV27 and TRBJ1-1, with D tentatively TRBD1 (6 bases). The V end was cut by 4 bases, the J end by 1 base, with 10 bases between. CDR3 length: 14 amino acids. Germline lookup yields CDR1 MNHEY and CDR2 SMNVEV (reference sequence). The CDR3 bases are TGTGCCAGCAGTTATGCCAGGGGGAACACTGAAGCTTTCTTT. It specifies CASSYARGNTEAFF.

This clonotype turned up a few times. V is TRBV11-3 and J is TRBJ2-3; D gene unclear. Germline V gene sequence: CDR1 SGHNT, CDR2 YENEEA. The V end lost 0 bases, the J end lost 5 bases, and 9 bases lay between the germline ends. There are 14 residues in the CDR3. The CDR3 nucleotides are TGTGCCAGCAGCTTAGATTGGGTGCGAGATACGCAGTATTTT. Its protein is CASSLDWVRDTQYF.

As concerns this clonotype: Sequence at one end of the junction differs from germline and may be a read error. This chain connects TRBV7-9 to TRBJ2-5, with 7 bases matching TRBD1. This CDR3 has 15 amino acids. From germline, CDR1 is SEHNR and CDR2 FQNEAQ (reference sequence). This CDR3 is CAGSPTGTAGETQYF. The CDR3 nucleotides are TGTGCCGGCAGTCCAACGGGGACAGCCGGCGAGACCCAGTACTTC.

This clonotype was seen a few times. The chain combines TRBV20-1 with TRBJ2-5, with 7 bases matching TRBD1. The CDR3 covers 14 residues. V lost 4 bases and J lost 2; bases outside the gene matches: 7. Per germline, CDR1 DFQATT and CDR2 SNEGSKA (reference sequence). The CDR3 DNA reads TGCAGTGCTACGACCGGGACAGCTCAAGAGACCCAGTACTTC. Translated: CSATTGTAQETQYF.

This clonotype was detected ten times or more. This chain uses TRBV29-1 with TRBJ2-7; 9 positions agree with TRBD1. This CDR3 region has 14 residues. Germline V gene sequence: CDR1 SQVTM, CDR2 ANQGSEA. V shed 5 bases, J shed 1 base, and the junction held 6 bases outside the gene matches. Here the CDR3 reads CSVLSGTGSYEQYF. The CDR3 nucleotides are TGCAGCGTTCTCTCCGGGACAGGGTCCTACGAGCAGTACTTC.

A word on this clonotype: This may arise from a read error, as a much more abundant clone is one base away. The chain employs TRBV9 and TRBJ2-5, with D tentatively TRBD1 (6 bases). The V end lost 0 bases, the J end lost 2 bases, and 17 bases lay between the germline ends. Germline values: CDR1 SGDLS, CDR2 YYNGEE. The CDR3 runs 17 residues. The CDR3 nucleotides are TGTGCCAGCAGCGTAGGGGGACACCTACAAGATCAAGAGACCCAGTACTTC. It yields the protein CASSVGGHLQDQETQYF. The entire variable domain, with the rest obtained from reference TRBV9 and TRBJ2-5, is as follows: DSGVTQTPKHLITATGQRVTLRCSPRSGDLSVYWYQQSLDQGLQFLIQYYNGEERAKGNILERFSAQQFPDLHSELNLSSLELGDSALYFCASSVGGHLQDQETQYFGPGTRLLVL.

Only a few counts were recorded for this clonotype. The CDR3 DNA sequence: TGTGCCAGCAGTTTTTTCACCGCAGGGGGCGCTTATGGCTACACCTTC. This sequence encodes CASSFFTAGGAYGYTF. This chain uses TRBV12-3 or TRBV12-4 with TRBJ1-2, with TRBD1 matching 8 bases. The V segment lost 3 bases and the J segment 5 bases; nucleotides outside the gene matches: 11. There are 16 residues in the CDR3.

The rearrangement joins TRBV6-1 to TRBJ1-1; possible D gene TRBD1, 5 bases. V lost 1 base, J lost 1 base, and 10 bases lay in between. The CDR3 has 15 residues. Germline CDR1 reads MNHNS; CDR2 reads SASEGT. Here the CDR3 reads CASSEGRGRNTEAFF. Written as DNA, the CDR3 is TGTGCCAGCAGTGAAGGTAGGGGACGGAACACTGAAGCTTTCTTT.

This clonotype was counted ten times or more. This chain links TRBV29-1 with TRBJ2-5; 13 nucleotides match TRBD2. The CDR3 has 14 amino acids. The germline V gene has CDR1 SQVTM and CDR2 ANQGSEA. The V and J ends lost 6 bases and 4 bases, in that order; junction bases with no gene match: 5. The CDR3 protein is CSVLTSGRGETQYF. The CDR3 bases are TGCAGCGTGTTAACTAGCGGGAGGGGAGAGACCCAGTACTTC.

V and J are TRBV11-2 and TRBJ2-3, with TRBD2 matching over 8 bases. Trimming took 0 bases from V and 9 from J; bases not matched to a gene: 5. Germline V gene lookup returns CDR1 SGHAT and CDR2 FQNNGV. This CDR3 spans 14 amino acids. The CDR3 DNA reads TGTGCCAGCAGCTTAGACAGCGGGAGAGGGACGCAGTATTTT. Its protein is CASSLDSGRGTQYF.

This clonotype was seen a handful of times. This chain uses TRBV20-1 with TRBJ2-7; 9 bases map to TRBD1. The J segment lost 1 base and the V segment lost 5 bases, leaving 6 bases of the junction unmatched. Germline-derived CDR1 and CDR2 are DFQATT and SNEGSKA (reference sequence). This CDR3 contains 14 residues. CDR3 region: CSAADRGESYEQYF. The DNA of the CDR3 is TGCAGTGCTGCGGACAGGGGAGAATCCTACGAGCAGTACTTC.

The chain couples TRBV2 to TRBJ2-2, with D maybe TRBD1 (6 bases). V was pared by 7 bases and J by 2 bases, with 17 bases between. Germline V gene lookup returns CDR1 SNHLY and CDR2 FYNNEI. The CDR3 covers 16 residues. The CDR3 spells CASTPWGRSNTGELFF. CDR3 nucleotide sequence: TGTGCCAGCACCCCCTGGGGGCGGAGTAACACCGGGGAGCTGTTTTTT. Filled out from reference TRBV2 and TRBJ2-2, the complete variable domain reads EPEVTQTPSHQVTQMGQEVILRCVPISNHLYFYWYRQILGQKVEFLVSFYNNEISEKSEIFDDQFSVERPDGSNFTLKIRSTKLEDSAMYFCASTPWGRSNTGELFFGEGSRLTVL.

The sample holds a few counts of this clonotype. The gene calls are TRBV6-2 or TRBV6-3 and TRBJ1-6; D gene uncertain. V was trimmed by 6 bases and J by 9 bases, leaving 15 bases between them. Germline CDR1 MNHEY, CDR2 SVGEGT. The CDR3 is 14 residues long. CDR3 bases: TGTGCCAGCAGCCCACACGAATCCAGTTCACCCCTCCACTTT. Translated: CASSPHESSSPLHF.